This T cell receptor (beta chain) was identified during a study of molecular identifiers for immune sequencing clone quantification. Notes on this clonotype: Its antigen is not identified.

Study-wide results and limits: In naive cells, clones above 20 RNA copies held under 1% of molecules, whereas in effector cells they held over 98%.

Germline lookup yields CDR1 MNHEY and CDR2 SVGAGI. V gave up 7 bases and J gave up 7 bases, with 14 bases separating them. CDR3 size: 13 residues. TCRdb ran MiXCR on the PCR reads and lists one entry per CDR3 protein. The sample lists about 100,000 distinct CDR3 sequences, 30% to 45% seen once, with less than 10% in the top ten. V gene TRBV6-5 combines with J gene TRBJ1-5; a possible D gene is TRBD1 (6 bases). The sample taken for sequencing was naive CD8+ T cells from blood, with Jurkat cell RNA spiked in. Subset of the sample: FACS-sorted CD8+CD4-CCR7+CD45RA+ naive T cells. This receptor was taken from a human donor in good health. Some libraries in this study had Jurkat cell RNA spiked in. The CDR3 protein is CASTQGGRQPQHF. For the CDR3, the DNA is TGTGCCAGCACCCAAGGGGGAAGACAGCCCCAGCATTTT.